The present TCR beta chain was sequenced within a study of T cell responses to AZD1222 COVID-19 vaccine (dated by TCRdb to about 2021). Turning to the overall study: Because spike-specific TCR depth and breadth did not differ between the two schedules, AZD1222 recipients who got a second dose at roughly 4 weeks were pooled with those who got a second dose at roughly 12 weeks. A total of under 250 trial participants underwent TCR sequencing, of whom roughly 210 had received two doses of AZD1222 and some 25 had received two doses of the MenACWY control vaccine. Trial participants were enrolled by age into 18-55, 56-69 and 70-plus year subgroups, with approximately 150, 30 and 60 TCR-sequenced participants respectively. The research as a whole found: Reportedly, almost half of the unique spike-specific TCRs recognized epitopes lying outside the regions that are mutated in the B.1.351 and B.1.1.7 variants. Participants were mostly white British and included more females than males, and it was suggested by the authors that clonal diversity may have been underestimated. The whole spike protein was spanned by vaccine-associated CD4 TCRs, and dominant responses were seen in regions 160-218 and 743-854. In the small 56-69-year group, the increase in depth fell short of significance, most likely because of low power. A significant rise in spike-specific TCR breadth and depth was observed after two AZD1222 doses relative to day 0 and relative to MenACWY recipients. Only five to seven AZD1222 recipients were SARS-CoV-2 seropositive at baseline, limiting conclusions about previously exposed vaccinees. Because no day 14 peak-response samples were available, the repertoires could be characterized only after the peak T cell response.

With regard to this clone: This receptor's antigen is unknown. No much larger clonotype is one base removed from it; base qualities were not supplied.

The CDR3 regions of human TCRbeta chains were subjected to immunosequencing. The authors processed their data as follows. TCRs in the repertoires were matched against a reference library of SARS-CoV-2-specific TCRs that had been generated with the MIRA antigen-specificity platform. Breadth meant the fraction of unique TCRs that were SARS-CoV-2-associated, whereas depth meant the fraction of total T cells that were SARS-CoV-2-associated. Using the MIRA data, each spike-specific TCR was assigned both to the spike region to which the TCR was reactive and to a CD4 or CD8 class. Log10-transformed breadth and depth values were compared by one-way ANOVA with Sidak's multiple comparisons tests. What TCRdb holds here is the immuneACCESS table cut down to in-frame rearrangements. Part of the clones is not present; checked against another copy, under half of the missing clones reflect an unresolved V gene, and the others are unexplained. V, J and clone size are taken as reported in that table, and D and trimming were inferred from the DNA itself. The sample table holds approximately 120,000 clones, of which roughly 89% were seen once. The ten largest clones add up to around 30% of the sample.

The germline V gene specifies SGHDT as CDR1 and YYEEEE as CDR2. Trimming costs V 4 bases and J 11 bases, and their ends lie 12 bases apart. Measured from the cysteine to the phenylalanine, the CDR3 is 11 residues long. The kept DNA is CDR3 alone, 33 bases in frame from the first base. Taken with the paper, the label for time point translates to: baseline before first vaccination. Samples from vaccinated people were obtained from the UK trials COV001 and COV002, which included a single-blind randomized controlled phase 2/3 trial of AZD1222 (ChAdOx1 nCoV-19) in healthy adults. For TCRbeta chain sequencing, PBMC samples were collected from trial participants at day 0 and at day 28 after the second dose.

The TCR comes from an adult in good health. Material: peripheral blood, obtained on day 0 of AZD1222 vaccination. The V and J genes are TRBV5-6 and TRBJ1-1; TRBD1 is perhaps the D gene, given 5 matching bases. The CDR3 protein is CASSRTGVAFF. Read as DNA, the sequence is TGTGCCAGCAGCCGTACAGGAGTGGCTTTCTTT.